This T cell receptor beta chain was profiled in a study of cytomegalovirus exposure and HLA in healthy donors. The primer mix had 60 Vbeta and 13 Jbeta primers. Method: immunoSEQ multiplex PCR; TCRdb's copy keeps in-frame clones and lacks some. Among approximately 98,000 clones listed, under 85% were seen once. Trimming cost V 6 bases and J 5 bases; bases outside gene matches: 6. This CDR3 comprises 13 residues. Germline loops: CDR1 MDHEN, CDR2 SYDVKM. The sequencing input was PBMCs. The TCR was taken from a man aged 18 to 30 in good health and CMV-seropositive. This chain connects TRBV28 to TRBJ2-5, with 7 bases identical to TRBD1. CDR3: CASRQEDRETQYF. CDR3 in DNA: TGTGCCAGCAGACAGGAGGACAGGGAGACCCAGTACTTC. Looking up the rest from reference TRBV28 and TRBJ2-5 gives the full variable domain: DVKVTQSSRYLVKRTGEKVFLECVQDMDHENMFWYRQDPGLGLRLIYFSYDVKMKEKGDIPEGYSVSREKKERFSLILESASTNQTSMYLCASRQEDRETQYFGPGTRLLVL.